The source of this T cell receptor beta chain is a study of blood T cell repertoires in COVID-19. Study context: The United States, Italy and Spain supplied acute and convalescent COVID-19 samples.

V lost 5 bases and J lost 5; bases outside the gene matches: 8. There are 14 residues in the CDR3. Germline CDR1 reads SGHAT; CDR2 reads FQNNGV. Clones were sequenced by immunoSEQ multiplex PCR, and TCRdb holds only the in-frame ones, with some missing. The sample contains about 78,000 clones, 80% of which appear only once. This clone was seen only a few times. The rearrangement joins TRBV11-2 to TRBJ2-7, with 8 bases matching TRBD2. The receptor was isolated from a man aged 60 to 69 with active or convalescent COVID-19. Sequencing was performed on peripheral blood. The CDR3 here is CASSPRREAHEQYF. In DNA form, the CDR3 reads TGTGCCAGCAGCCCCCGGCGGGAGGCCCACGAGCAGTACTTC.